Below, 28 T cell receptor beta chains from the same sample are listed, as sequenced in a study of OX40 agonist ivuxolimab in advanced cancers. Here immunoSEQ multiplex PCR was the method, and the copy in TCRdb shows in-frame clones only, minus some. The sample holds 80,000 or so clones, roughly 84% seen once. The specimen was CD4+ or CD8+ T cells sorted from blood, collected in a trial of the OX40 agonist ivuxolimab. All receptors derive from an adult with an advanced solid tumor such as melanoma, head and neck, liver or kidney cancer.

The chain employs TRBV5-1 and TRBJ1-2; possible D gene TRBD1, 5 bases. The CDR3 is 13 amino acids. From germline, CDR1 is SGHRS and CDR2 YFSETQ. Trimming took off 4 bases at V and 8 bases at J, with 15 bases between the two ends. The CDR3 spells CASSQGPTGGYTF. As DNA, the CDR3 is TGCGCCAGCAGCCAGGGACCTACTGGGGGCTACACCTTC.

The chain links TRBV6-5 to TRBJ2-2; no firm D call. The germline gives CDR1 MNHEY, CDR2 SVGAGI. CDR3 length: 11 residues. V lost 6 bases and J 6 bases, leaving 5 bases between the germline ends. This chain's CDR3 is CASRHAGELFF. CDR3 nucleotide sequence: TGTGCCAGCAGGCACGCCGGGGAGCTGTTTTTT.

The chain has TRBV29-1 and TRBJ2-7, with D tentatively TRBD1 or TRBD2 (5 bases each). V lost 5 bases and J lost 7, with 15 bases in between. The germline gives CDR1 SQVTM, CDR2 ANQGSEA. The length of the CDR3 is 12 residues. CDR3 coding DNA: TGCAGCGTTCGTGGGGGTAAGGGGGAGCAGTACGTC. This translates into CSVRGGKGEQYV.

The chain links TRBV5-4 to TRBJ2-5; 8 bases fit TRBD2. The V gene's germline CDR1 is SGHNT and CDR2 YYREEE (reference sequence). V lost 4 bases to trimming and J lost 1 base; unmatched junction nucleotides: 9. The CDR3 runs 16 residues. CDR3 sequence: CASSRGGGGVQETQYF. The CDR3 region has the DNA TGTGCCAGCAGCCGGGGGGGCGGGGGCGTCCAAGAGACCCAGTACTTC.

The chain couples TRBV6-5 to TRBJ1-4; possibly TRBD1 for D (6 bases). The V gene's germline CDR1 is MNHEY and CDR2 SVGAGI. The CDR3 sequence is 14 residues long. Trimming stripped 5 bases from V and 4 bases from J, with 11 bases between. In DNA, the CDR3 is TGTGCCAGCAGTCTACAGGGTTATAATGAAAAACTGTTTTTT. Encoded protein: CASSLQGYNEKLFF.

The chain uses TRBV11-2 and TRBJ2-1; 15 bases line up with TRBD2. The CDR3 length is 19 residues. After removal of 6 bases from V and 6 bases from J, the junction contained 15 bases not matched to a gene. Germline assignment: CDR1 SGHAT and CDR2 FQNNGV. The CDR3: CASRTLRTSGRGPSNEQFF. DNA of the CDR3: TGTGCCAGCAGGACCCTCCGGACTAGCGGGAGGGGACCAAGCAATGAGCAGTTCTTC.

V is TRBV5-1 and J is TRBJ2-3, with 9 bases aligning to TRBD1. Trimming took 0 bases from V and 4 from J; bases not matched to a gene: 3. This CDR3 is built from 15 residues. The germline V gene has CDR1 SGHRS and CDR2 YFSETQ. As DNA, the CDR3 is TGCGCCAGCAGCTTGGGGACAGGGGCCCCAGATACGCAGTATTTT. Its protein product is CASSLGTGAPDTQYF. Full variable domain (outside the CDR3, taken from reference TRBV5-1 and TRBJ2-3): KAGVTQTPRYLIKTRGQQVTLSCSPISGHRSVSWYQQTPGQGLQFLFEYFSETQRNKGNFPGRFSGRQFSNSRSEMNVSTLELGDSALYLCASSLGTGAPDTQYFGPGTRLTVL.

CDR3 protein: CASSADSPPNEQFF. CDR3 coding DNA: TGCGCCAGCAGCGCGGACAGCCCTCCCAATGAGCAGTTCTTC. The gene calls are TRBV5-1 and TRBJ2-1; the D gene is possibly TRBD1 (6 bases). CDR1 and CDR2 from the germline V gene are SGHRS and YFSETQ. The CDR3 length is 14 residues. V lost 4 bases and J lost 6, with 14 bases in between.

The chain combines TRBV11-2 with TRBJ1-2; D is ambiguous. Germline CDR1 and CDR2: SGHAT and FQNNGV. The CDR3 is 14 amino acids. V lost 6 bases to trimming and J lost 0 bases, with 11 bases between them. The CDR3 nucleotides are TGTGCCAGCAGGGCCGGGCAGGCTAACTATGGCTACACCTTC. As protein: CASRAGQANYGYTF. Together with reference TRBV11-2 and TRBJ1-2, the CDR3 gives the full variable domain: EAGVAQSPRYKIIEKRQSVAFWCNPISGHATLYWYQQILGQGPKLLIQFQNNGVVDDSQLPKDRFSAERLKGVDSTLKIQPAKLEDSAVYLCASRAGQANYGYTFGSGTRLTVV.

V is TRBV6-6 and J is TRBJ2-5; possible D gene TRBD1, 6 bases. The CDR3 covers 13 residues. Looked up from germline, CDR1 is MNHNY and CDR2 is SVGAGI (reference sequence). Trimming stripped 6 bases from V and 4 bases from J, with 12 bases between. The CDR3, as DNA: TGTGCCAGCAGGGGCCAGGGGAGAGAGACCCAGTACTTC. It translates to CASRGQGRETQYF.

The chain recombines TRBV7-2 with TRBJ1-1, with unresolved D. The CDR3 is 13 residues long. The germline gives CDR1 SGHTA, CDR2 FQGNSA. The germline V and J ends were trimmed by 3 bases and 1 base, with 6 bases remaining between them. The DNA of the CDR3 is TGTGCCAGCAGCTTCACGGGGAACACTGAAGCTTTCTTT. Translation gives CASSFTGNTEAFF.

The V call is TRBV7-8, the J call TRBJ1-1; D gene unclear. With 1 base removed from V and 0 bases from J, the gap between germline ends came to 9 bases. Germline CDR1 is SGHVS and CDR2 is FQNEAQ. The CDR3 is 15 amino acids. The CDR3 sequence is CASSLVRRMNTEAFF. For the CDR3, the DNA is TGTGCCAGCAGCTTAGTTAGACGGATGAACACTGAAGCTTTCTTT.

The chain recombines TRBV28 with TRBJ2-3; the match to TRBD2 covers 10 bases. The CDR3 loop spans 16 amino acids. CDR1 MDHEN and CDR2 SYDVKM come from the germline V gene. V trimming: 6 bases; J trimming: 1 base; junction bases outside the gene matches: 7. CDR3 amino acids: CASREAGGPGTDTQYF. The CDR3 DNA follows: TGTGCCAGCAGGGAAGCGGGGGGGCCGGGCACAGATACGCAGTATTTT.

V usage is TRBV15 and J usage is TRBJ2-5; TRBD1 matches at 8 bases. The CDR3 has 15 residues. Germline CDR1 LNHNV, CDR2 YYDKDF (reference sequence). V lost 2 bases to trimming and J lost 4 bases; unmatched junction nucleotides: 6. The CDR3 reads CATSRYTGGGETQYF. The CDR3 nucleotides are TGTGCCACCAGCAGATACACAGGGGGAGGAGAGACCCAGTACTTC.

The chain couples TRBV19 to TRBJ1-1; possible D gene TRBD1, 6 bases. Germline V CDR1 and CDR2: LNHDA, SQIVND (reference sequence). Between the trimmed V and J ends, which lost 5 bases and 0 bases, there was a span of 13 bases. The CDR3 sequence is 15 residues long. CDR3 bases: TGTGCCAGTAGTCACAGGGACCTTATGAACACTGAAGCTTTCTTT. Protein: CASSHRDLMNTEAFF.

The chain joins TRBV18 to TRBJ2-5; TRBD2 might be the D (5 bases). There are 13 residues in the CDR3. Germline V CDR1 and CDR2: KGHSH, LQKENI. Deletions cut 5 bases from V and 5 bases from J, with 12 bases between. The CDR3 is CASSAGVGETQYF. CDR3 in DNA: TGTGCCAGCTCAGCGGGCGTTGGGGAGACCCAGTACTTC.

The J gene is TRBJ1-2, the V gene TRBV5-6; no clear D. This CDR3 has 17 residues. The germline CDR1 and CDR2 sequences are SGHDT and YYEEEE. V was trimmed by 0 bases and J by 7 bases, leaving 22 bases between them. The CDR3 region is CASSLDQILLHFGGYTF. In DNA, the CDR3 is TGTGCCAGCAGCTTGGACCAGATCCTACTTCACTTCGGTGGCTACACCTTC.

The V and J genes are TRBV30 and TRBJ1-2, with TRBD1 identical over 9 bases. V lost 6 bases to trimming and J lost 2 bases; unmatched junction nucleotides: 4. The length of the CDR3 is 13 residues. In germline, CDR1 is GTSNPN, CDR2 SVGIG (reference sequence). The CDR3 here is CACPGQGNYGYTF. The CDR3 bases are TGTGCCTGCCCGGGACAGGGAAACTATGGCTACACCTTC. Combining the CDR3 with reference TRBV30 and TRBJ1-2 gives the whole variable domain SQTIHQWPATLVQPVGSPLSLECTVEGTSNPNLYWYRQAAGRGLQLLFYSVGIGQISSEVPQNLSASRPQDRQFILSSKKLLLSDSGFYLCACPGQGNYGYTFGSGTRLTVV.

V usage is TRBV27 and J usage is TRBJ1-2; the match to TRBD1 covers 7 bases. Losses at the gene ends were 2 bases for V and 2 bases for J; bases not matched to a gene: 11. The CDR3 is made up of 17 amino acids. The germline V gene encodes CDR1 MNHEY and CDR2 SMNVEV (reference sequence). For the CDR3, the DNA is TGTGCCAGCAGTTTAGAGGTAGGGGGCAGGGAGAACTATGGCTACACCTTC. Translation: CASSLEVGGRENYGYTF.

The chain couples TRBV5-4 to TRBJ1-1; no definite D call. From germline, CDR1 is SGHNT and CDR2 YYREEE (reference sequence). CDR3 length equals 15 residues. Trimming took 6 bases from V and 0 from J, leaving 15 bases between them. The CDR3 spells CASNEAPPLNTEAFF. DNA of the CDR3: TGTGCCAGCAACGAAGCGCCGCCCCTGAACACTGAAGCTTTCTTT.

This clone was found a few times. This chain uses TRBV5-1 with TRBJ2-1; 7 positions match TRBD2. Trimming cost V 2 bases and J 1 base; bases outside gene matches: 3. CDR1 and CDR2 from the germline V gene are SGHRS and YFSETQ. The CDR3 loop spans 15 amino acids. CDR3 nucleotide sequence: TGCGCCAGCAGCTTAACTAGCGCTTCCTACAATGAGCAGTTCTTC. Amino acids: CASSLTSASYNEQFF.

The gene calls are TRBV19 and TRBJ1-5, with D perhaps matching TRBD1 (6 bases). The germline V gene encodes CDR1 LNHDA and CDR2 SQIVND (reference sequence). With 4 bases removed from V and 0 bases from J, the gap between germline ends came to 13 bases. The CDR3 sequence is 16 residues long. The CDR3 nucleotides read TGTGCCAGTAGTACAAGGGCAGGGGTTAGCAATCAGCCCCAGCATTTT. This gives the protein CASSTRAGVSNQPQHF.

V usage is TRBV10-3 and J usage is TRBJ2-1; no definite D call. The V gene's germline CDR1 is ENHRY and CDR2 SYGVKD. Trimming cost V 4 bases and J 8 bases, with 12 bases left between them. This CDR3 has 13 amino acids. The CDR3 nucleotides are TGTGCCATCAGTGGGGGTTCGTGGGATGAGCAGTTCTTC. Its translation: CAISGGSWDEQFF.

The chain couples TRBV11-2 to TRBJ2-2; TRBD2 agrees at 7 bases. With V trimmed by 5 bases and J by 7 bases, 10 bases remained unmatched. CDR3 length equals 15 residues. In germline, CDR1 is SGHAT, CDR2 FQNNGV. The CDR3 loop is CASSRTLASGGELFF. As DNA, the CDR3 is TGTGCCAGCAGCCGCACACTAGCGTCGGGCGGGGAGCTGTTTTTT.

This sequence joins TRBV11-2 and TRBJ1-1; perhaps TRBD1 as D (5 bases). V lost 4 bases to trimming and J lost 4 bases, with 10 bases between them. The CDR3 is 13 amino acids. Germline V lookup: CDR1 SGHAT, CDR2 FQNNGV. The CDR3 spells CASSSSRGTEAFF. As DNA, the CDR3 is TGTGCCAGCAGCTCAAGTAGGGGCACTGAAGCTTTCTTT.

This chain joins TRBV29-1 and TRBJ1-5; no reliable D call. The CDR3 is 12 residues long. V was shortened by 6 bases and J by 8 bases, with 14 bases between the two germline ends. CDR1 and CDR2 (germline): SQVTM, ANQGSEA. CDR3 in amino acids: CSVASFGEPQHF. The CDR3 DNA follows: TGCAGCGTCGCCTCATTCGGGGAGCCCCAGCATTTT.

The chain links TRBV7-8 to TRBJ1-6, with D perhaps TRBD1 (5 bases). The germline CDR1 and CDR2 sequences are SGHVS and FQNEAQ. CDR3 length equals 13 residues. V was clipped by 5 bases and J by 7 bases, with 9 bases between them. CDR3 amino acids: CASSEGPNSPLHF. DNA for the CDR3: TGTGCCAGCAGCGAGGGACCGAATTCACCCCTCCACTTT. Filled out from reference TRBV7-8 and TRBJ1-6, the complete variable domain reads GAGVSQSPRYKVAKRGQDVALRCDPISGHVSLFWYQQALGQGPEFLTYFQNEAQLDKSGLPSDRFFAERPEGSVSTLKIQRTQQEDSAVYLCASSEGPNSPLHFGNGTRLTVT.

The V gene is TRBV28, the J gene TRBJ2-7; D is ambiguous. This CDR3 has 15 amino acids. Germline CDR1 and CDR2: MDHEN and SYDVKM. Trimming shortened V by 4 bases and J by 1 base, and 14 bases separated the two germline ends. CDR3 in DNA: TGTGCCAGCAGTTCATACCGGGCCCCATCCTACGAGCAGTACGTC. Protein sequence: CASSSYRAPSYEQYV.